Listed below are T cell receptor beta chains from one sample, sequenced in a study of T cells in Graves' hyperthyroidism and ophthalmopathy. Using its own MiXCR run on the multiplex PCR reads, TCRdb lists one record per CDR3 protein. The sample yields 200,000 to 250,000 distinct CDR3 sequences, less than 20% seen once. The sample taken for sequencing was blood. The receptors were sampled from a young woman with Graves' ophthalmopathy. The CDR3 runs from the conserved cysteine through the conserved F or W. The D gene is left open where the match is weak. A row's size may be missing; if present it is once, few, many or a size class.

V	J	D	size	DNA	CDR3
TRBV7-9	TRBJ1-4	-	many	TGTGCCAGCAGCGCTCAGTCCATCCCTAATGAAAAACTGTTTTTT	CASSAQSIPNEKLFF
TRBV6-1	TRBJ2-7	-	many	TGTGCCAGCAGTTATGGTCCCGGCTCCTACGAGCAGTACTTC	CASSYGPGSYEQYF
TRBV5-8	TRBJ1-1	-	-	TGTGCCAGCAGCGACAAAGTGGCGGGCACTGAAGCTTTCTTT	CASSDKVAGTEAFF
TRBV9	TRBJ2-1	TRBD2	few	TGTGCCAGCAGCGTAGCTCCTAGCGGGATCTACAATGAGCAGTTCTTC	CASSVAPSGIYNEQFF
TRBV5-1	TRBJ1-1	-	many	TGCGCCAGCAGCGTGGGACACCGAACAAATACGGCTGAAGCTTTCTTT	CASSVGHRTNTAEAFF
TRBV20-1	TRBJ2-7	TRBD1	many	TGCAGTGCTAGAGAAGGGGGCCCCTACGAGCAGTACTTC	CSAREGGPYEQYF
TRBV29-1	TRBJ2-1	TRBD2	-	TGCAGCGTTGATATGACTAGCGGGAGGTATGAGCAGTTCTTC	CSVDMTSGRYEQFF
TRBV11-2	TRBJ2-4	-	many	TGTGCCAGCAGGTCCTCAGGGAGGAGTGCCAAAAACATTCAGTACTTC	CASRSSGRSAKNIQYF
TRBV5-1	TRBJ2-5	-	many	TGCGCCAGCAGCTTGGATGTTCCCAGATGGGAGACCCAGTACTTC	CASSLDVPRWETQYF
TRBV19	TRBJ1-1	-	few	TGTGCCAGTAGTATTGGAGGATGGAACACTGAAGCTTTCTTT	CASSIGGWNTEAFF
TRBV19	TRBJ2-3	TRBD2	many	TGTGCCAGTTGTGAACGGGGGGTTCCGTGCACAGATACGCAGTATTTT	CASCERGVPCTDTQYF
TRBV12-3/TRBV12-4	TRBJ2-7	-	once	TGTGCCAGCAGACGCAATGCGGGGGCGAAGTACGAGCAGTACTTC	CASRRNAGAKYEQYF
TRBV20-1	TRBJ1-1	-	many	TGCAGTGCTAGAGATCTGGGACGGATGAACACTGAAGCTTTCTTT	CSARDLGRMNTEAFF
TRBV11-2	TRBJ1-1	-	many	TGTGCCAGCAGTCAAAAACAGGGAGCTTTCTTT	CASSQKQGAFF
TRBV6-2/TRBV6-3	TRBJ2-7	TRBD2	many	TGTGCCAGCAGTTACCAGACTAGCGGTCTTGACGAGCAGTACTTC	CASSYQTSGLDEQYF
TRBV27	TRBJ2-5	TRBD1	many	TGTGCCAGCAGTCCCATGCCCCGGGACAGCCAAGAGACCCAGTACTTC	CASSPMPRDSQETQYF
TRBV7-2	TRBJ1-5	-	many	TGTGCCAGCAGCTTAGTGTACGGGACGGGACAGCCCCAGCATTTT	CASSLVYGTGQPQHF
TRBV7-9	TRBJ1-6	-	-	TGTGCCAGCAGCTTAGTGGGTCTAACGGATTCACCCCTCCACTTT	CASSLVGLTDSPLHF
TRBV12-3/TRBV12-4	TRBJ2-3	TRBD2	many	TGTGCCACTACGGACACGCCGGGACTAGCGGCAGATACGCAGTATTTT	CATTDTPGLAADTQYF
TRBV19	TRBJ2-7	-	many	TGTGCCAGTAGTGTACGGGACAACTCCTACGAGCAGTACTTC	CASSVRDNSYEQYF
TRBV28	TRBJ2-5	TRBD2	few	TGTGCCAGCAGGTTTACCGGGACTAGCGGGAGTGCGGAAGAGACCCAGTACTTC	CASRFTGTSGSAEETQYF
TRBV19	TRBJ2-5	-	-	TGTGCCAGTAGTATTCCAGGGGCCGAGACCCAGTACTTC	CASSIPGAETQYF